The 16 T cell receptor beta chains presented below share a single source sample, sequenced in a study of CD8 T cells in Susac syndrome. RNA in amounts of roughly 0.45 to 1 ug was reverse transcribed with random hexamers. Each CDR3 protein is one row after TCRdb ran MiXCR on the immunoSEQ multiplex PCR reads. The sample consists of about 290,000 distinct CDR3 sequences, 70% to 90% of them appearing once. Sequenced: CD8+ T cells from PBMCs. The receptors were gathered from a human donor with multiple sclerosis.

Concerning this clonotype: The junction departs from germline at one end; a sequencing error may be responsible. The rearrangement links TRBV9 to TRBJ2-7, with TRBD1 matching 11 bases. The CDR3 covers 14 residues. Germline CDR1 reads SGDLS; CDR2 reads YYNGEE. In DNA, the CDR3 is TGTGCCGGCAGCTCGGGACAGGGGGCCTACGAGCAGTACTTC. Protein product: CAGSSGQGAYEQYF. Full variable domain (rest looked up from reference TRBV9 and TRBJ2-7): DSGVTQTPKHLITATGQRVTLRCSPRSGDLSVYWYQQSLDQGLQFLIQYYNGEERAKGNILERFSAQQFPDLHSELNLSSLELGDSALYFCAGSSGQGAYEQYFGPGTRLTVT.

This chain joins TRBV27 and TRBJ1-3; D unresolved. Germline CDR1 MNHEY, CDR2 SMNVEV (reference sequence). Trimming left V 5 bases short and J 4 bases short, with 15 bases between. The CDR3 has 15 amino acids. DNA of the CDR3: TGTGCCAGCAGTCCCCTTGAGACGGGAGGAAACACCATATATTTT. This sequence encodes CASSPLETGGNTIYF.

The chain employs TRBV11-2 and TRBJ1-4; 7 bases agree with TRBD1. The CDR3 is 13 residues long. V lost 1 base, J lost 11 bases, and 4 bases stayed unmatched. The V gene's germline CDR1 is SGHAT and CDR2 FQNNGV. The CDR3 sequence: CASSLGQGGKLFF. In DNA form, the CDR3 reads TGTGCCAGCAGCTTAGGACAGGGTGGGAAACTGTTTTTT.

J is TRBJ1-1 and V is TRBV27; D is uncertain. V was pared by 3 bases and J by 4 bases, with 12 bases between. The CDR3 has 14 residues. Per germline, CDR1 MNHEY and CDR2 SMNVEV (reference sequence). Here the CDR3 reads CASSLGGWGTEAFF. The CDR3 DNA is TGTGCCAGCAGTTTGGGAGGTTGGGGCACTGAAGCTTTCTTT.

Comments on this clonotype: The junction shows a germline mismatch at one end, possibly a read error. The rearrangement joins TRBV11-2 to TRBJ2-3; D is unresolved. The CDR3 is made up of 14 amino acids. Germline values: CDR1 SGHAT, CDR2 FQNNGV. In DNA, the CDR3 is TGTGACAGCAGCTTCGGCGGTGGCACAGATACGCAGTATTTT. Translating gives CDSSFGGGTDTQYF.

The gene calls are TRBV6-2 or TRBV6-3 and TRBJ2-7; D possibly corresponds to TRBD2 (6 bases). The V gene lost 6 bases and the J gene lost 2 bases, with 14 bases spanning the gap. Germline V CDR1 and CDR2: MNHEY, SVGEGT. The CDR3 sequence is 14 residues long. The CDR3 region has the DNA TGTGCCAGCAGGTTTGCCGGGAGTCCCTACGAGCAGTACTTC. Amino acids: CASRFAGSPYEQYF.

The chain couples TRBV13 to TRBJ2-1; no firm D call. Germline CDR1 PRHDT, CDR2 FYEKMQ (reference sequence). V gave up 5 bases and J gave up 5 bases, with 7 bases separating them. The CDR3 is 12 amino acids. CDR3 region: CASSPQNNEQFF. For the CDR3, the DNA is TGTGCCAGCAGCCCACAGAACAATGAGCAGTTCTTC.

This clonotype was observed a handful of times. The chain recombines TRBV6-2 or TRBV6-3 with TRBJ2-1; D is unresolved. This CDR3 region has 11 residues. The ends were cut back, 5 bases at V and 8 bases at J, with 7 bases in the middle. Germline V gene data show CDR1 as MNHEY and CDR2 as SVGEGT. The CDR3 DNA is TGTGCCAGCAGTCCAAATGATGAGCAGTTCTTC. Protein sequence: CASSPNDEQFF.

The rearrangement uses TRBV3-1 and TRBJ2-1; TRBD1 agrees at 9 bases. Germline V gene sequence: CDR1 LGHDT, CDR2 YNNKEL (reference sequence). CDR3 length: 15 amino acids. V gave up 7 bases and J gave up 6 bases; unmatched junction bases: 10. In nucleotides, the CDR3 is TGTGCCAGCAACGTAGGGGGACAGGGTGGCAATGAGCAGTTCTTC. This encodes CASNVGGQGGNEQFF.

The CDR3 is CATSRDDHNEQFF. Here the CDR3 DNA reads TGTGCCACCAGCAGAGATGACCACAATGAGCAGTTCTTC. V gene TRBV15 combines with J gene TRBJ2-1; D call uncertain. CDR3 length: 13 residues. The germline V and J ends were trimmed by 0 bases and 5 bases, with 5 bases remaining between them. The V gene's germline CDR1 is LNHNV and CDR2 YYDKDF (reference sequence). The full variable domain, rest sourced from reference TRBV15 and TRBJ2-1, is DAMVIQNPRYQVTQFGKPVTLSCSQTLNHNVMYWYQQKSSQAPKLLFHYYDKDFNNEADTPDNFQSRRPNTSFCFLDIRSPGLGDTAMYLCATSRDDHNEQFFGPGTRLTVL.

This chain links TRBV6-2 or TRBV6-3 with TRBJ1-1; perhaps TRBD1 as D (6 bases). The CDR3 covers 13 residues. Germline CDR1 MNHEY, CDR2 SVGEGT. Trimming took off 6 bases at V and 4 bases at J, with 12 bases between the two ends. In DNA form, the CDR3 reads TGTGCCAGCAGAACACAGGGCTCCACTGAAGCTTTCTTT. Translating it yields CASRTQGSTEAFF.

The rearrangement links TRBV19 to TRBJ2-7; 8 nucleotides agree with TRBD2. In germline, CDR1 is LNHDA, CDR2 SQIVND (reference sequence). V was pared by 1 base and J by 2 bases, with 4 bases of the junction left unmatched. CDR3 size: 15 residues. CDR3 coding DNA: TGTGCCAGTAGTATAGGAGCGGGGGCTCCCTACGAGCAGTACTTC. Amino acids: CASSIGAGAPYEQYF.

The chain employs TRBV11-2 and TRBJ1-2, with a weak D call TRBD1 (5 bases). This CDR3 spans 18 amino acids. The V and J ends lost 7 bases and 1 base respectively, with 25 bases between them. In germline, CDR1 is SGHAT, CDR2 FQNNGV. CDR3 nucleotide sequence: TGTGCCAGCACCTTTGCCCTGAAAGGGGCGAGTAATAACTATGGCTACACCTTC. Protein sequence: CASTFALKGASNNYGYTF. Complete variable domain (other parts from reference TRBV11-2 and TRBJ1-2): EAGVAQSPRYKIIEKRQSVAFWCNPISGHATLYWYQQILGQGPKLLIQFQNNGVVDDSQLPKDRFSAERLKGVDSTLKIQPAKLEDSAVYLCASTFALKGASNNYGYTFGSGTRLTVV.

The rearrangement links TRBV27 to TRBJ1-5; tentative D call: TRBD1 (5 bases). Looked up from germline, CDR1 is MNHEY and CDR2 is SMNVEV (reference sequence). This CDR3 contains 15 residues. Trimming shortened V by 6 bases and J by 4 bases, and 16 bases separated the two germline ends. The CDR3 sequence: CASSSPGRLNQPQHF. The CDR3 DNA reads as TGTGCCAGCAGCTCCCCGGGACGGTTGAATCAGCCCCAGCATTTT.

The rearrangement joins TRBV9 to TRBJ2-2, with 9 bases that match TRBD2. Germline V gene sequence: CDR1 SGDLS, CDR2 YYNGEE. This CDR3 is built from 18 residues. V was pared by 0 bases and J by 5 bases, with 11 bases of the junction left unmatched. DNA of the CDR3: TGTGCCAGCAGCGTAGCTTTTGTAGCGGGAGTATATACCGGGGAGCTGTTTTTT. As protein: CASSVAFVAGVYTGELFF.

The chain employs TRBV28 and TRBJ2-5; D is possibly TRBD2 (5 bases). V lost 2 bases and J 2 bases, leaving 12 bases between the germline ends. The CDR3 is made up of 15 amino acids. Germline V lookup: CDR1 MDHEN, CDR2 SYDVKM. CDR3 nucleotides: TGTGCCAGCAGTTTAGATTTAGCGCGGCAAGAGACCCAGTACTTC. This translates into CASSLDLARQETQYF.